A single sample is the source of the 13 T cell receptor beta chains below, sequenced in a study of cytomegalovirus exposure and HLA in healthy donors. A multiplex PCR was run with 60 Vbeta primers and 13 Jbeta primers. Profiled with immunoSEQ multiplex PCR; TCRdb holds only in-frame clones, not every one. The data contain roughly 140,000 clones, 70% to 80% of them seen just once; the ten biggest clones take up under 5.5%. The sequencing input was PBMCs. The receptors derive from a woman aged 45 to 65 in good health and CMV-seronegative.

The chain employs TRBV2 and TRBJ2-7; unclear D gene. The ends were cut back, 2 bases at V and 1 base at J, with 12 bases in the middle. The CDR3 is made up of 15 amino acids. CDR1 is SNHLY and CDR2 is FYNNEI in the germline V gene. The CDR3 protein is CASSESLTRSYEQYF. CDR3 DNA: TGTGCCAGCAGTGAATCCCTTACACGTTCCTACGAGCAGTACTTC.

The chain has TRBV7-3 and TRBJ2-3; weak D call: TRBD2 (7 bases). Deletions cut 1 base from V and 5 bases from J, with 10 bases between. This CDR3 is built from 14 residues. Germline CDR1 is SGHTA and CDR2 is FQGTGA. The CDR3, as DNA: TGTGCCAGCAGCTTAATAGGGGGGGGAGATACGCAGTATTTT. This encodes CASSLIGGGDTQYF.

The chain employs TRBV30 and TRBJ1-2; TRBD1 agrees at 7 bases. Germline CDR1 reads GTSNPN; CDR2 reads SVGIG (reference sequence). CDR3 length: 14 amino acids. V lost 4 bases to trimming and J lost 4 bases; unmatched junction nucleotides: 9. The DNA for the CDR3 is TGTGCCTGGACCCGGGACAGCTCCTCCTATGGCTACACCTTC. It encodes CAWTRDSSSYGYTF.

The V gene is TRBV5-1, the J gene TRBJ2-7; possibly TRBD2 for D (6 bases). This CDR3 contains 15 residues. Germline V gene data show CDR1 as SGHRS and CDR2 as YFSETQ. The V gene lost 0 bases and the J gene lost 5 bases, with 15 bases spanning the gap. The CDR3 DNA reads as TGCGCCAGCAGCTTGGGCGGGGAGTTTAGCAACGAGCAGTACTTC. This codes for CASSLGGEFSNEQYF.

This clone was detected once. This rearrangement joins TRBV15 to TRBJ1-6; a possible D gene is TRBD1 (6 bases). Trimming took off 5 bases at V and 7 bases at J, with 12 bases between the two ends. The CDR3 loop spans 14 amino acids. Germline V gives CDR1 LNHNV, CDR2 YYDKDF (reference sequence). This CDR3 is CATSGGQPNSPLHF. CDR3 nucleotide sequence: TGTGCCACCAGCGGCGGACAGCCAAATTCACCCCTCCACTTT.

The sample holds one count of this clone. V usage is TRBV7-8 and J usage is TRBJ2-7; a possible D gene is TRBD2 (6 bases). Trimming removed 3 bases at V and 7 bases at J, with 10 bases between. This CDR3 spans 12 amino acids. The V gene's germline CDR1 is SGHVS and CDR2 FQNEAQ. CDR3 protein: CASSFPRGEQYF. CDR3 DNA sequence: TGTGCCAGCAGCTTCCCGCGGGGTGAGCAGTACTTC. Variable domain in full (rest from reference TRBV7-8 and TRBJ2-7): GAGVSQSPRYKVAKRGQDVALRCDPISGHVSLFWYQQALGQGPEFLTYFQNEAQLDKSGLPSDRFFAERPEGSVSTLKIQRTQQEDSAVYLCASSFPRGEQYFGPGTRLTVT.

The chain combines TRBV19 with TRBJ1-4; 9 nucleotides line up with TRBD1. CDR1 and CDR2 from the germline V gene are LNHDA and SQIVND (reference sequence). J gave up 7 bases and V 10 bases, and 4 bases lay outside the gene matches. The CDR3 consists of 12 residues. Here the CDR3 reads CATSGQGEKLFF. The CDR3 bases are TGTGCCACCTCGGGACAGGGTGAAAAACTGTTTTTT.

This chain joins TRBV10-3 and TRBJ2-3, with D unresolved. The CDR3 loop spans 11 amino acids. Trimming removed 10 bases from V and 4 bases from J, with 9 bases in between. Germline values: CDR1 ENHRY, CDR2 SYGVKD. CDR3 sequence reads: CATRVADTQYF. The CDR3 nucleotides read TGTGCCACCCGGGTGGCAGATACGCAGTATTTT.

The chain has TRBV7-2 and TRBJ2-7, with 8 bases matching TRBD1. The junction had 18 bases not matched to a gene; V was cut back by 5 bases and J by 9 bases. This CDR3 spans 16 amino acids. CDR1 and CDR2 (germline): SGHTA, FQGNSA. DNA of the CDR3: TGTGCCAGCAGCCCTACGACTGGGACAGGCCACTTTCGGCAGTACTTC. The encoded protein is CASSPTTGTGHFRQYF.

The table lists this clone with a count of one. The chain is built from TRBV5-4 and TRBJ2-1, with 9 nucleotides matching TRBD2. The germline V gene encodes CDR1 SGHNT and CDR2 YYREEE (reference sequence). This CDR3 has 16 amino acids. Trimming cost V 0 bases and J 8 bases; bases outside gene matches: 9. The CDR3 reads CASSLAGPSGVHEQFF. DNA of the CDR3: TGTGCCAGCAGCTTGGCTGGGCCTAGCGGGGTCCATGAGCAGTTCTTC.

This sequence joins TRBV2 and TRBJ2-1; 7 bases line up with TRBD1. V shed 9 bases and J 7 bases; nucleotides not matched to a gene: 9. The germline gives CDR1 SNHLY, CDR2 FYNNEI. The CDR3 covers 13 residues. In DNA form, the CDR3 reads TGTGCCAGGGGGCAGGGGGATAGAAATGAGCAGTTCTTC. Amino acids: CARGQGDRNEQFF.

The chain carries TRBV6-1 and TRBJ2-4; 7 bases match TRBD1. Germline V lookup: CDR1 MNHNS, CDR2 SASEGT. The CDR3 totals 14 residues. V lost 5 bases to trimming and J lost 8 bases; unmatched junction nucleotides: 9. The CDR3 protein is CASSPTGRWDIQYF. The CDR3 bases are TGTGCCAGCAGTCCGACAGGGAGATGGGACATTCAGTACTTC.

This chain connects TRBV5-4 to TRBJ2-5, with D possibly being TRBD1 (5 bases). This CDR3 is built from 16 residues. The V end was cut by 3 bases, the J end by 4 bases, with 19 bases between. Germline CDR1 SGHNT, CDR2 YYREEE (reference sequence). CDR3 sequence (DNA): TGTGCCAGCAGCTCAGGGCTCCACACCCTTGGAGAGACCCAGTACTTC. This gives the protein CASSSGLHTLGETQYF.